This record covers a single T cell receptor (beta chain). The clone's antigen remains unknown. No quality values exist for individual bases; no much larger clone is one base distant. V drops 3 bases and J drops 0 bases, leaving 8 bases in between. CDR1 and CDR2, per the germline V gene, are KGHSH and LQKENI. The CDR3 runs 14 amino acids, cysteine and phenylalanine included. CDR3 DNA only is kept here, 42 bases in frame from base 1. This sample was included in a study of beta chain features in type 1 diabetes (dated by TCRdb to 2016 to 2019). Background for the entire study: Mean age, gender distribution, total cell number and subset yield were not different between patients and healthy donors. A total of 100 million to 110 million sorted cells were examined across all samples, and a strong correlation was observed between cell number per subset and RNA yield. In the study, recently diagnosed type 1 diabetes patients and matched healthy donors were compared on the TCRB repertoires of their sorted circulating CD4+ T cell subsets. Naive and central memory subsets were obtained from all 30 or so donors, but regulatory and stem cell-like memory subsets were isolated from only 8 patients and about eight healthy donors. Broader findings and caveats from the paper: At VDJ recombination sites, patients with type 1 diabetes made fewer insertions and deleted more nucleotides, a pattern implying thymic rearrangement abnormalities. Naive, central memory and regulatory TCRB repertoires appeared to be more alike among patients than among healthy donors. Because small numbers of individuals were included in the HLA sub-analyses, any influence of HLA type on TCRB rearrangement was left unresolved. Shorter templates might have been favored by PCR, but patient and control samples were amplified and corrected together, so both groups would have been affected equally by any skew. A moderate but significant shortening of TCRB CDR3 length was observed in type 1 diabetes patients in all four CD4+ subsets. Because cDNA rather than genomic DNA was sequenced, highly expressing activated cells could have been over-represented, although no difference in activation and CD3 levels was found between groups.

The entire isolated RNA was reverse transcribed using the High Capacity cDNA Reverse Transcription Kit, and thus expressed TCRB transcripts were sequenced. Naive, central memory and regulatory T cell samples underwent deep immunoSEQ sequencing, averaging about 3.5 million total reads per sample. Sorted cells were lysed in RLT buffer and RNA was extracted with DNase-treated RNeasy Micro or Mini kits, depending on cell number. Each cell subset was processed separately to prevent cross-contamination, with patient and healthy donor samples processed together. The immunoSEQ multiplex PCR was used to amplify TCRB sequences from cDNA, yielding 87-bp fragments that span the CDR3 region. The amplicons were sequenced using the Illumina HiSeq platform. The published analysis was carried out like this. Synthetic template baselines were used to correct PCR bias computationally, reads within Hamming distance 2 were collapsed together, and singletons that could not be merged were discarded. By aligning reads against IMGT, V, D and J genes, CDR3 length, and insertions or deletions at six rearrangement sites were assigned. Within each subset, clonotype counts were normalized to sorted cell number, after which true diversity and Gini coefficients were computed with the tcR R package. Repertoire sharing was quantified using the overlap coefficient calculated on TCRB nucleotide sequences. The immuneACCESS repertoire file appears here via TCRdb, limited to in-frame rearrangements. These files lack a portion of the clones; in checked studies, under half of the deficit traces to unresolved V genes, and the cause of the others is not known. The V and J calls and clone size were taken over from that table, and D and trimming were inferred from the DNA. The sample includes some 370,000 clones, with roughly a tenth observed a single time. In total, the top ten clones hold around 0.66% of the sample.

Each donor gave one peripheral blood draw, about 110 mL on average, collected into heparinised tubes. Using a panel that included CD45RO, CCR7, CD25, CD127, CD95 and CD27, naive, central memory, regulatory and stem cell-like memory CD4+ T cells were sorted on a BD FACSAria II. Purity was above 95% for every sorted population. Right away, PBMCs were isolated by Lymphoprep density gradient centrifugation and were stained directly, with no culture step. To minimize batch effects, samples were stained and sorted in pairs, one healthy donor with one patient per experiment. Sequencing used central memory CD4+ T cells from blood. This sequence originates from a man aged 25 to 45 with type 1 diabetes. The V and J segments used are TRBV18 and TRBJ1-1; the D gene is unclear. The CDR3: CASSPMSVNTEAFF. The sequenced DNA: TGTGCCAGCTCACCCATGTCGGTGAACACTGAAGCTTTCTTT.